This paragraph covers one T cell receptor beta chain sequence. Its antigen is still unknown. Sequencing was preceded by expansion of antigen-specific CD4+ T cells with viral peptide pools in the ViraFEST assay. Researchers isolated CD4+ T cells once 9 to 11 days of culture had elapsed. BNT162b2 vaccine or mRNA-1273 vaccine was given to participants in two doses. Half-medium changes using IL-2 medium occurred on days 3 and 7. This record belongs to a study of vaccination effects on CD4 cells after COVID-19. Points from the study as a whole: Cross-reactivity toward common cold coronaviruses was confined to only 1 of 255 vaccine-induced clones in healthy vaccinees.

The length of the CDR3 is 12 residues. The germline V gene has CDR1 SGHKS and CDR2 YYEKEE (reference sequence). With 4 bases removed from V and 6 bases from J, the gap between germline ends came to 10 bases. Assay: immunoSEQ multiplex PCR; the TCRdb copy retains only in-frame clones and omits some. Of about 26,000 clones in the sample, roughly 85% are singletons; the top ten hold more than 5.5%. The receptor's source is a human donor who received a COVID-19 vaccine. Some clones in this sample may be carry-over from other donors' samples. Sequencing used CD4+ T cells from PBMCs cultured with SARS-CoV-2 spike peptides, obtained after COVID-19 vaccination. V and J are TRBV5-5 and TRBJ1-1; D call uncertain. The CDR3 region is CASSQRESEAFF. Written as DNA, the CDR3 is TGTGCCAGCAGCCAACGGGAGTCTGAAGCTTTCTTT.